This T cell receptor (beta chain) was captured in a study of blood T cell repertoires in COVID-19. Study in general: T cells, B-cell-depleted T cells, or PBMCs supplied cDNA or gDNA.

There are 17 residues in the CDR3. V shed 4 bases and J 2 bases; nucleotides not matched to a gene: 11. Looked up from germline, CDR1 is SGDLS and CDR2 is YYNGEE. In the source study's methods: Nucleated cell number was recorded as an estimate derived from reference gene primer amplification. Using immunoSEQ multiplex PCR, the repertoire was profiled, and TCRdb retains in-frame clones only, with some absent. The DNA gave D and trimming, while V, J and clone size come from that table. This table holds under 300,000 clones, approximately 78% found once. This TCR derives from a woman between 55 and 75 years old with active or convalescent COVID-19. Sequences were obtained from peripheral blood. The V call is TRBV9, the J call TRBJ2-3; 9 nucleotides agree with TRBD2. CDR3 protein: CASSPSRSGGPTDTQYF. CDR3 coding DNA: TGTGCCAGCAGCCCCAGCCGTAGCGGGGGTCCCACAGATACGCAGTATTTT.